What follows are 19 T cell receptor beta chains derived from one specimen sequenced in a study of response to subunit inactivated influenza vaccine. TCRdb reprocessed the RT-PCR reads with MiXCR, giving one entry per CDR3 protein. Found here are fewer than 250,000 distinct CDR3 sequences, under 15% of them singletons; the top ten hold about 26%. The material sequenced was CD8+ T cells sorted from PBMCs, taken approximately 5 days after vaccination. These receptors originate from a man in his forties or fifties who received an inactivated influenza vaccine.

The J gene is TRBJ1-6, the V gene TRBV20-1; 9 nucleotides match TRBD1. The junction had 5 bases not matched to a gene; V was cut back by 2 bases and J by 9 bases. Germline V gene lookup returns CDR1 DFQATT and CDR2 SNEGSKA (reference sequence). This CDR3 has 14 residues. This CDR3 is CSARPTGGGSPLHF. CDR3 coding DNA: TGCAGTGCTAGACCTACAGGGGGCGGTTCACCCCTCCACTTT.

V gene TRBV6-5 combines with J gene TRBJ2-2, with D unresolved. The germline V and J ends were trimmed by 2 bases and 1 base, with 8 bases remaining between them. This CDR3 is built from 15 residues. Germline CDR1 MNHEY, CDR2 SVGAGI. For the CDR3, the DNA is TGTGCCAGCAGTTACATTGCTAGGAACACCGGGGAGCTGTTTTTT. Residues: CASSYIARNTGELFF.

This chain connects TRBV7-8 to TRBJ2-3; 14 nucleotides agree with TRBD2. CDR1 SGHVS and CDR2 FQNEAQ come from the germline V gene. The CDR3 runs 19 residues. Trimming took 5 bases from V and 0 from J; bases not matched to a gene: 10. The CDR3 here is CASSTGLAGARWSTDTQYF. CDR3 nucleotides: TGTGCCAGCAGCACGGGACTAGCGGGAGCTCGGTGGAGCACAGATACGCAGTATTTT.

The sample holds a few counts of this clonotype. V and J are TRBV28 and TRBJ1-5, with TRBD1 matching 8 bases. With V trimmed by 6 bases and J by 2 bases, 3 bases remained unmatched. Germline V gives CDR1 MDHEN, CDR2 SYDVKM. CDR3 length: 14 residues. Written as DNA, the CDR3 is TGTGCCAGCAGAGCGACAGGGGGCAATCAGCCCCAGCATTTT. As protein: CASRATGGNQPQHF. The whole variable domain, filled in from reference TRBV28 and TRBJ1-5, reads DVKVTQSSRYLVKRTGEKVFLECVQDMDHENMFWYRQDPGLGLRLIYFSYDVKMKEKGDIPEGYSVSREKKERFSLILESASTNQTSMYLCASRATGGNQPQHFGDGTRLSIL.

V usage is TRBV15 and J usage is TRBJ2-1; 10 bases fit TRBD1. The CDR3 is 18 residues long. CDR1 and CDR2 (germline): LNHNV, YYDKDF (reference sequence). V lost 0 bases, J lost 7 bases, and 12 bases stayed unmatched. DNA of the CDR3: TGTGCCACCAGCAGAGATTTGCCGACAGGGGGCGGGTTGAATGAGCAGTTCTTC. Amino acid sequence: CATSRDLPTGGGLNEQFF.

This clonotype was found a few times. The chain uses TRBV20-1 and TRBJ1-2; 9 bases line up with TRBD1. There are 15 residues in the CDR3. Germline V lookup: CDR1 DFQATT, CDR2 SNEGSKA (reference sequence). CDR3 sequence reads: CSPYTGTGPFGGYTF. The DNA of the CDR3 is TGCAGCCCCTACACCGGGACAGGGCCCTTTGGGGGCTACACCTTC.

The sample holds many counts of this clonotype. In DNA, the CDR3 is TGTGCCAGCAGTGGGGCAGTTGACACTGAAGCTTTCTTT. Encoded protein: CASSGAVDTEAFF. The genes are TRBV6-1 and TRBJ1-1, with no clear D. This CDR3 is 13 amino acids long. Trimming took 4 bases from V and 3 from J, leaving 9 bases between them. The germline V gene has CDR1 MNHNS and CDR2 SASEGT.

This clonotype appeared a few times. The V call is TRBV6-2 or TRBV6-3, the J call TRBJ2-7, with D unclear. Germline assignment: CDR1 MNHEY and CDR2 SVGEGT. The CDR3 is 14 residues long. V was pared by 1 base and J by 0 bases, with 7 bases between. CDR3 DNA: TGTGCCAGCAGTTACTTGGGGAACTCCTACGAGCAGTACTTC. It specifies CASSYLGNSYEQYF.

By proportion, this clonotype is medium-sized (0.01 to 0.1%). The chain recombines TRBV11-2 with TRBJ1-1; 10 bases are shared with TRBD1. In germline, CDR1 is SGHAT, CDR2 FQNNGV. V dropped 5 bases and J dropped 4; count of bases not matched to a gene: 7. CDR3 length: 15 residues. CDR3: CASSPTGQGSTEAFF. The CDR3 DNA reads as TGTGCCAGCAGCCCAACGGGACAGGGGTCCACTGAAGCTTTCTTT.

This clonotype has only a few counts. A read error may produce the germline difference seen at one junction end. CDR3 coding DNA: TGTGCTAGCAGCCCCACGAGTCTGGGTCCGTACCACCAAGAGACCCAGTACTTC. As protein: CASSPTSLGPYHQETQYF. The chain employs TRBV11-2 and TRBJ2-5; D ambiguous. This CDR3 spans 18 amino acids. Per germline, CDR1 SGHAT and CDR2 FQNNGV.

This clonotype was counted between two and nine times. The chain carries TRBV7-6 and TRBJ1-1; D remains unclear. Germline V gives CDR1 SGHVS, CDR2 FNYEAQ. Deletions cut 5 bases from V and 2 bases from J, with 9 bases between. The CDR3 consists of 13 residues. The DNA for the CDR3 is TGTGCCAGCAGCCGGGGAGGAAACACTGAAGCTTTCTTT. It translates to CASSRGGNTEAFF.

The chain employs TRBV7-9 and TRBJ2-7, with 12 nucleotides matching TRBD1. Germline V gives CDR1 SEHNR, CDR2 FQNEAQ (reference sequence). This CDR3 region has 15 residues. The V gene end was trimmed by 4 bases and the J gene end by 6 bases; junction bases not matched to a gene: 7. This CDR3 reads CASSSPGQGAVEQYF. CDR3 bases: TGTGCCAGCAGCTCACCGGGACAGGGGGCTGTCGAGCAGTACTTC. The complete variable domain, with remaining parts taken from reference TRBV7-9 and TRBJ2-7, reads DTGVSQNPRHKITKRGQNVTFRCDPISEHNRLYWYRQTLGQGPEFLTYFQNEAQLEKSRLLSDRFSAERPKGSFSTLEIQRTEQGDSAMYLCASSSPGQGAVEQYFGPGTRLTVT.

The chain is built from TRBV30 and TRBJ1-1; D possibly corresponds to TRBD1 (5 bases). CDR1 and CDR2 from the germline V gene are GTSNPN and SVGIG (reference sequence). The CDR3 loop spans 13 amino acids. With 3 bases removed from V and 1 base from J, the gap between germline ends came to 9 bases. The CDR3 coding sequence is TGTGCCTGGAGGAGTGGGGGGAACACTGAAGCTTTCTTT. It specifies CAWRSGGNTEAFF.

The chain's CDR3 is CASRSAGVETQYF. The CDR3 coding sequence is TGTGCCAGCAGGAGCGCGGGGGTGGAGACCCAGTACTTC. The chain links TRBV12-3 or TRBV12-4 to TRBJ2-5, with 7 nucleotides matching TRBD2. The CDR3 has 13 amino acids. V lost 6 bases and J lost 5; bases outside the gene matches: 6.

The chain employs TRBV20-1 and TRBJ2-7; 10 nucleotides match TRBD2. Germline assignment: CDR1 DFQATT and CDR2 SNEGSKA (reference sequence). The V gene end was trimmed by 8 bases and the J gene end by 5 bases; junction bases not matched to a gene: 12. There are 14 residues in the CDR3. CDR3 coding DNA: TGCAGTACCCCGGGGGCGGGACTAGCGAACGAGCAGTACTTC. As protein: CSTPGAGLANEQYF.

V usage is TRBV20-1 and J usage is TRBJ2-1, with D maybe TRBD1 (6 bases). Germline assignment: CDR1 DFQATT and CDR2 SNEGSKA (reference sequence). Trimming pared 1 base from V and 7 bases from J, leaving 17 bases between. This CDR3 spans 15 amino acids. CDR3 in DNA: TGCAGTGCTAGAGCGAGAGGGGGAGTCTTTAATGAGCAGTTCTTC. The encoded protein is CSARARGGVFNEQFF.

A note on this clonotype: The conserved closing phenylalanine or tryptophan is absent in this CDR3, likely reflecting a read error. The CDR3 nucleotides are TGCAGCGTTGAAGATGGGTGGGAGAACACTGAAGCTTTCTTA. Amino acids: CSVEDGWENTEAFL. The gene calls are TRBV29-1 and TRBJ1-1; D not certain. Trimming stripped 0 bases from V and 1 base from J, with 9 bases between. CDR1 and CDR2 (germline): SQVTM, ANQGSEA. CDR3 size: 14 residues.

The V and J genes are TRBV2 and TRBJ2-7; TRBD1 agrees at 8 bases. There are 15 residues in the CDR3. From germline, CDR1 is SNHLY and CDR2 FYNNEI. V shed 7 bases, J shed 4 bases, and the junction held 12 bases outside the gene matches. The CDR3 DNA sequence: TGTGCCAGCACCGTCCAGGGGGCCACCCCATACGAGCAGTACTTC. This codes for CASTVQGATPYEQYF.

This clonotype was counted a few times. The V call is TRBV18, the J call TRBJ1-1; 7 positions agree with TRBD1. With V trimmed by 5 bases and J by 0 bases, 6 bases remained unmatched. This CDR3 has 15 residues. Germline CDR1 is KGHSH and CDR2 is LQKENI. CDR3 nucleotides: TGTGCCAGCTCAGATATACAGGGGCTGAACACTGAAGCTTTCTTT. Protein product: CASSDIQGLNTEAFF.